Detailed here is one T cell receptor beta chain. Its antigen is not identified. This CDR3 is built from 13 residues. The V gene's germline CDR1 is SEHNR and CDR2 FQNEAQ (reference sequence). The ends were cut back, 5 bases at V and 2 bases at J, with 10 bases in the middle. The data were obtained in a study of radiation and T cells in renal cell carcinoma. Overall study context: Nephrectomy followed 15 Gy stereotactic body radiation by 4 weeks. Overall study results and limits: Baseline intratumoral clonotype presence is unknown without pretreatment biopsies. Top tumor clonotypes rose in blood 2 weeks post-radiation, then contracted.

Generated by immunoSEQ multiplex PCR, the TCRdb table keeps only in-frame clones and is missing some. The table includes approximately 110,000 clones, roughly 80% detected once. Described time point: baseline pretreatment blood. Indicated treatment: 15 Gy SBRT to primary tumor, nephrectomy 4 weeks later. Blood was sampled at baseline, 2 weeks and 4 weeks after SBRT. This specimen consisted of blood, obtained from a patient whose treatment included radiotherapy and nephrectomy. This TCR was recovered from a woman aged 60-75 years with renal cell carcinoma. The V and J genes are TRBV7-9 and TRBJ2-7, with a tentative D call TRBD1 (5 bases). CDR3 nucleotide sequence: TGTGCCAGCAGCGCTACGACAGCCTACGAGCAGTACTTC. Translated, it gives CASSATTAYEQYF.